Following are 14 T cell receptor beta chains from one sample sequenced in a study of shared clonotypes between healthy human individuals. Naive CD8 isolation took CD45RO-negative cells positively selected for CCR7 and excluded terminally differentiated effector memory CD45RA+ cells. The method was immunoSEQ multiplex PCR; TCRdb's version includes in-frame clones alone and lacks a portion of them. The sample lists about 2 million clones, about 94% seen once, with around 1.2% in the top ten. The source material was naive CD8+ T cells sorted from blood. These receptors all stem from a man aged 18 to 35 in good health.

The chain employs TRBV19 and TRBJ2-1, with 7 bases fitting TRBD2. Germline lookup yields CDR1 LNHDA and CDR2 SQIVND (reference sequence). This CDR3 contains 17 residues. Trimming cost V 0 bases and J 7 bases; bases outside gene matches: 12. The CDR3: CASSIDLEGGAGNEQFF. In nucleotides, the CDR3 is TGTGCCAGTAGTATAGATCTAGAGGGAGGGGCCGGGAATGAGCAGTTCTTC. The variable domain in full, with the rest retrieved from reference TRBV19 and TRBJ2-1, is DGGITQSPKYLFRKEGQNVTLSCEQNLNHDAMYWYRQDPGQGLRLIYYSQIVNDFQKGDIAEGYSVSREKKESFPLTVTSAQKNPTAFYLCASSIDLEGGAGNEQFFGPGTRLTVL.

The chain employs TRBV6-5 and TRBJ2-1; weak D call: TRBD2 (7 bases). Between the trimmed V and J ends, which lost 2 bases and 8 bases, there was a span of 10 bases. Germline CDR1 MNHEY, CDR2 SVGAGI. The CDR3 runs 13 residues. CDR3 in amino acids: CASSYAGAHEQFF. CDR3 in DNA: TGTGCCAGCAGTTACGCGGGGGCCCATGAGCAGTTCTTC.

Here the CDR3 DNA reads TGCAGCGTCCGACTCCTAGTTTCCTACGAGCAGTACTTC. It is translated as CSVRLLVSYEQYF. J is TRBJ2-7 and V is TRBV29-1; D gene unclear. Per germline, CDR1 SQVTM and CDR2 ANQGSEA. CDR3 length equals 13 residues. The V end lost 6 bases, the J end lost 1 base, and 13 bases lay between the germline ends.

The chain employs TRBV19 and TRBJ1-4, with 7 bases lining up with TRBD1. The germline gives CDR1 LNHDA, CDR2 SQIVND (reference sequence). The CDR3 contains 16 residues. The J segment lost 5 bases and the V segment lost 0 bases, leaving 6 bases of the junction unmatched. The DNA for the CDR3 is TGTGCCAGTAGTATAGATCACAGGGGTTCGAATGAAAAACTGTTTTTT. This translates into CASSIDHRGSNEKLFF.

Only one count was recorded for this clone. This chain uses TRBV11-2 with TRBJ2-7, with D unresolved. Trimming pared 6 bases from V and 3 bases from J, leaving 12 bases between. CDR1 is SGHAT, CDR2 FQNNGV, per germline. CDR3 size: 13 residues. The CDR3 DNA reads as TGTGCCAGCAGATCCTACATGTTCTACGAGCAGTACTTC. It is translated as CASRSYMFYEQYF.

The CDR3 nucleotides read TGTGCCAGCAGCCAAAGTAGCGGACTAGATACGCAGTATTTT. Translating it yields CASSQSSGLDTQYF. This chain joins TRBV4-2 and TRBJ2-3; maybe TRBD2 (6 bases). Germline V gives CDR1 LGHNA, CDR2 YNFKEQ. The CDR3 loop spans 14 amino acids. The germline V and J ends were trimmed by 2 bases and 5 bases, with 11 bases remaining between them.

CDR3 coding DNA: TGTGCCAGCAGCTCGGACCCGAAGGGAACCGGGGAGCTGTTTTTT. Encoded protein: CASSSDPKGTGELFF. This chain connects TRBV27 to TRBJ2-2; no clear D. Germline V gives CDR1 MNHEY, CDR2 SMNVEV (reference sequence). The CDR3 spans 15 residues. V was pared by 6 bases and J by 5 bases, with 16 bases between.

V gene TRBV7-9 combines with J gene TRBJ2-5; 10 bases line up with TRBD2. Germline CDR1 reads SEHNR; CDR2 reads FQNEAQ (reference sequence). The V gene end was trimmed by 4 bases and the J gene end by 3 bases; junction bases not matched to a gene: 5. This CDR3 has 15 residues. The CDR3 loop is CASSSLSGREETQYF. The CDR3 nucleotides read TGTGCCAGCAGCTCCTTGAGCGGGAGGGAAGAGACCCAGTACTTC.

Turning to this clone: Other DNA sequences in this sample translate to the same CDR3. The J gene is TRBJ1-3, the V gene TRBV9; D unclear. CDR1 is SGDLS, CDR2 YYNGEE, per germline. There are 14 residues in the CDR3. The germline V and J ends were trimmed by 0 bases and 1 base, with 5 bases remaining between them. CDR3 sequence: CASSVGVSGNTIYF. CDR3 coding DNA: TGTGCCAGCAGCGTAGGGGTATCTGGAAACACCATATATTTT.

J is TRBJ1-2 and V is TRBV6-5, with 8 nucleotides matching TRBD1. From germline, CDR1 is MNHEY and CDR2 SVGAGI. There are 15 residues in the CDR3. V trimming: 0 bases; J trimming: 4 bases; junction bases outside the gene matches: 4. CDR3 sequence: CASSYSTGASYGYTF. DNA of the CDR3: TGTGCCAGCAGTTACTCGACAGGGGCAAGCTATGGCTACACCTTC.

The chain carries TRBV25-1 and TRBJ2-1; 7 bases agree with TRBD1. The CDR3 length is 16 residues. Per the germline V gene, CDR1 is MGHDK and CDR2 is SYGVNS. V lost 3 bases to trimming and J lost 1 base; unmatched junction nucleotides: 6. The CDR3 reads CASSDPRDSSYNEQFF. Here the CDR3 DNA reads TGTGCCAGCAGTGACCCACGGGACAGTTCCTACAATGAGCAGTTCTTC. Drawing the rest from reference TRBV25-1 and TRBJ2-1, the complete variable domain is EADIYQTPRYLVIGTGKKITLECSQTMGHDKMYWYQQDPGMELHLIHYSYGVNSTEKGDLSSESTVSRIRTEHFPLTLESARPSHTSQYLCASSDPRDSSYNEQFFGPGTRLTVL.

This chain links TRBV29-1 with TRBJ2-7; possible D gene TRBD1, 5 bases. The CDR3 extends over 11 amino acids. The V end was cut by 7 bases, the J end by 4 bases, with 11 bases between. CDR1 and CDR2 from the germline V gene are SQVTM and ANQGSEA. The CDR3 DNA follows: TGCAGCGCACTAACAGGATACGAGCAGTACTTC. Its protein product is CSALTGYEQYF.

This chain connects TRBV2 to TRBJ2-1; D is perhaps TRBD2 (6 bases). Trimming stripped 3 bases from V and 1 base from J, with 13 bases between. Germline V CDR1 and CDR2: SNHLY, FYNNEI. There are 16 residues in the CDR3. The DNA for the CDR3 is TGTGCCAGCAGTGATTCCAGCGGGCTTTCCTACAATGAGCAGTTCTTC. Its protein product is CASSDSSGLSYNEQFF.

The chain combines TRBV11-3 with TRBJ2-7, with a possible D match to TRBD1 (6 bases). The V end lost 3 bases, the J end lost 2 bases, and 17 bases lay between the germline ends. Germline V gives CDR1 SGHNT, CDR2 YENEEA. This CDR3 has 16 residues. CDR3 protein: CASSLGFPGHPYEQYF. CDR3 nucleotide sequence: TGTGCCAGCAGCTTGGGCTTCCCGGGACACCCCTACGAGCAGTACTTC.